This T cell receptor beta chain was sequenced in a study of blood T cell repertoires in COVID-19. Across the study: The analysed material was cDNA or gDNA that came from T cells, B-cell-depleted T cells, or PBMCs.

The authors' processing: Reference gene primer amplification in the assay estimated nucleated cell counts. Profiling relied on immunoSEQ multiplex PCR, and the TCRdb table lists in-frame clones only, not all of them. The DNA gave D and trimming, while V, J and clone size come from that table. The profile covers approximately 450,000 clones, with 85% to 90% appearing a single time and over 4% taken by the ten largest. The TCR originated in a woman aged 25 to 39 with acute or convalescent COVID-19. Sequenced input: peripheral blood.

The CDR3 region is CASSYSMDTQYF. The DNA of the CDR3 is TGCGCCAGCAGCTACAGTATGGATACGCAGTATTTT. The V and J genes are TRBV5-1 and TRBJ2-3, with D uncertain. CDR3 length: 12 amino acids. CDR1 SGHRS and CDR2 YFSETQ come from the germline V gene. The V end was cut by 3 bases, the J end by 6 bases, with 8 bases between.